What follows is one TCR beta chain and its context. Germline V CDR1 and CDR2: SNHLY, FYNNEI. The length of the CDR3 is 11 residues. Trimming took 4 bases from V and 11 from J, leaving 11 bases between them. This sample stems from a study of blood T cell repertoires in COVID-19. Clones were read by immunoSEQ multiplex PCR, and TCRdb kept only the in-frame ones, dropping some. The sample holds approximately 65,000 clones, roughly 81% seen once. The chain uses TRBV2 and TRBJ1-1, with unresolved D. This receptor was obtained from a man older than 75 with acute or convalescent COVID-19. Sequences were obtained from peripheral blood. CDR3 region: CASSGEVVAFF. CDR3 sequence (DNA): TGTGCCAGCAGTGGTGAGGTTGTCGCTTTCTTT.